The entry that follows covers one TCR beta chain sequence. Its antigen remains unidentified. The sample originates from a study of cytomegalovirus exposure and HLA in healthy donors. Study results and limitations: It was around 160 TCR beta chains that were listed as cytomegalovirus-associated. Earlier analysis looked at TCR beta V segments, and most were productive about 90% or about 30% of the time. As was reported, the classifier diagnosed cytomegalovirus status with high specificity and sensitivity. Prediction of most subjects' HLA-A and HLA-B alleles by TCR beta sequences was reportedly accurate.

The primer mix had 60 Vbeta and 13 Jbeta primers. Sequenced by immunoSEQ multiplex PCR; TCRdb stores in-frame clones only, minus some. The profile shows roughly 200,000 clones, over 70% of them singletons. Germline loops: CDR1 SGHAT, CDR2 FQNNGV. Trimming removed 3 bases from V and 4 bases from J, with 12 bases in between. CDR3 length: 14 residues. The sample comprised PBMCs. The source of this sequence is a boy younger than 10 in good health and CMV-seronegative. The V call is TRBV11-2, the J call TRBJ1-1, with D unclear. CDR3 in amino acids: CASSFWREGTEAFF. The CDR3 DNA reads TGTGCCAGCAGCTTTTGGAGGGAGGGCACTGAAGCTTTCTTT.